This TCR beta chain was retrieved from a study of T cell responses to AZD1222 COVID-19 vaccine. Libraries were prepared by immunoSEQ multiplex PCR; TCRdb keeps only in-frame clonotypes and omits some of them. The profile shows some 150,000 clones, roughly 90% of them singletons. Sequenced material: peripheral blood, taken 28 days after the second AZD1222 dose. The TCR originated in an adult who received the AZD1222 COVID-19 vaccine.

The CDR3 region has the DNA TGTGCCAGCAGCCAAGCTGGCGGGAGTGGCAATCAGCCCCAGCATTTT. It yields the protein CASSQAGGSGNQPQHF. The V and J genes are TRBV3-1 (or the pseudogene TRBV3-2) and TRBJ1-5; no reliable D call. From germline, CDR1 is LGHDT and CDR2 YNNKEL (reference sequence). This CDR3 has 16 amino acids. The V gene lost 1 base and the J gene lost 2 bases, with 12 bases spanning the gap.